The rows below give T cell receptor beta chains drawn from one sample of a study of post-analysis software for immune sequencing data. MiXCR, run by TCRdb on the PCR reads, gives a single entry per CDR3 protein. This table has 500,000 to 600,000 distinct CDR3 sequences, around 40% appearing once. The specimen sequenced was blood. These receptors all stem from a girl between 10 and 17 years old with multiple sclerosis. Each CDR3 is given with its conserved first and last residue. D genes are given only for firm matches. The size field is filled for only some rows; it gives once, few, many or a size class.

v_gene	j_gene	abundance	d_gene	CDR3aa	CDR3nt
TRBV29-1	TRBJ2-4	-	-	CSVTYPLAKNIQYF	TGCAGCGTTACATATCCCTTAGCCAAAAACATTCAGTACTTC
TRBV13	TRBJ1-1	few	-	CASSHGRSGNTEAFF	TGTGCCAGCAGCCACGGTCGGTCGGGAAACACTGAAGCTTTCTTT
TRBV20-1	TRBJ2-3	-	-	CSAREARPSGTDTQYF	TGCAGTGCTAGAGAGGCCAGGCCATCGGGCACAGATACGCAGTATTTT
TRBV28	TRBJ2-5	-	-	CASSLRDWGQETQYF	TGTGCCAGCAGTTTAAGGGACTGGGGGCAAGAGACCCAGTACTTC
TRBV6-1	TRBJ2-7	-	TRBD1	CASSDRDRLPYEQYF	TGTGCCAGCAGTGACCGGGACAGGCTACCCTACGAGCAGTACTTC
TRBV7-3	TRBJ2-7	-	-	CASSLRPHGYEQYF	TGTGCCAGCAGCTTGCGACCCCACGGGTACGAGCAGTACTTC
TRBV2	TRBJ2-4	once	-	CASTRGLNIQYF	TGTGCCAGCACGCGGGGGCTAAACATTCAGTACTTC
TRBV5-1	TRBJ1-4	-	TRBD1	CASSRDSDREKLFF	TGCGCCAGCAGCAGGGACAGTGATCGGGAAAAACTGTTTTTT
TRBV12-3/TRBV12-4	TRBJ2-3	once	TRBD2	CASSSSQTSVGADTQYF	TGTGCCAGCAGTTCCAGTCAGACTAGCGTGGGCGCAGATACGCAGTATTTT
TRBV12-3/TRBV12-4	TRBJ2-1	once	-	CASSPQGGYNEQFF	TGTGCCAGCAGCCCCCAAGGGGGCTACAATGAGCAGTTCTTC
TRBV20-1	TRBJ2-3	-	TRBD2	CSAFSGGTTDTQYF	TGCAGTGCTTTTAGCGGGGGTACCACAGATACGCAGTATTTT
TRBV7-9	TRBJ2-1	few	-	CACSSQGRSYNEQFF	TGTGCCTGCAGCTCTCAGGGACGGTCCTACAATGAGCAGTTCTTC
TRBV4-1	TRBJ2-5	-	-	CASSHQETRYF	TGCGCCAGCAGCCACCAAGAGACCCGGTACTTC
TRBV10-3	TRBJ1-2	-	-	CAITRDGQGDGYTF	TGTGCCATCACTCGAGATGGGCAGGGAGATGGCTACACCTTC
TRBV6-7	TRBJ1-2	-	-	CASSYSARKYGYTF	TGTGCCAGCAGTTACTCGGCAAGAAAGTATGGCTACACCTTC
TRBV12-3/TRBV12-4	TRBJ1-1	-	-	CASSPTGIEAFF	TGTGCCAGCAGCCCAACAGGTATTGAAGCTTTCTTT
TRBV11-2	TRBJ1-6	-	TRBD1	CASSPIQTGKNSPLHF	TGTGCCAGCAGCCCAATCCAGACAGGGAAGAATTCACCCCTCCACTTT
TRBV9	TRBJ2-3	-	-	CTSSVVPQHTDTQYF	TGTACCAGCAGCGTAGTCCCACAGCACACAGATACGCAGTATTTT
TRBV6-2/TRBV6-3	TRBJ2-1	few	-	CASSYAAKQFF	TGTGCCAGCAGTTACGCAGCCAAGCAGTTCTTC
TRBV5-1	TRBJ2-7	-	TRBD2	CASSTTGTSGDEQYF	TGCGCCAGCAGCACTACCGGGACTAGCGGTGACGAGCAGTACTTC
TRBV6-5	TRBJ1-1	once	TRBD1	CASRRDSGEAFF	TGTGCCAGCAGGAGGGACAGCGGTGAAGCTTTCTTT